The 30 T cell receptor beta chains reported below all come from one sample, sequenced in a study of response to subunit inactivated influenza vaccine. A single record per CDR3 protein comes from TCRdb applying MiXCR to the RT-PCR reads. The sample contains 500,000 to 550,000 distinct CDR3 sequences, approximately 7.7% of which appear only once. The sample in question was PBMCs from blood, obtained less than 30 months after vaccination. These receptors all come from a man aged 50-75 years who received an inactivated influenza vaccine.

A few counts support this clonotype. The gene calls are TRBV28 and TRBJ2-7, with TRBD2 identical over 8 bases. This CDR3 is 15 amino acids long. Trimming took 2 bases from V and 3 from J; bases not matched to a gene: 6. Germline lookup yields CDR1 MDHEN and CDR2 SYDVKM. CDR3 nucleotides: TGTGCCAGCAGTTTAGGACTAGCCGAACGCTACGAGCAGTACTTC. This translates into CASSLGLAERYEQYF.

In its sample, this clonotype was seen a few times. The rearrangement joins TRBV18 to TRBJ2-2; D is ambiguous. The CDR3 spans 17 residues. V was cut by 1 base and J by 6 bases, with 18 bases left in between. Looked up from germline, CDR1 is KGHSH and CDR2 is LQKENI. The CDR3 sequence is CASSPRASRQSAGELFF. The DNA for the CDR3 is TGTGCCAGCTCACCACGCGCCTCCCGACAATCCGCCGGGGAGCTGTTTTTT.

Points on this clonotype: This may be a read error, as it is one base from a much larger clone. V is TRBV7-2 and J is TRBJ2-7; D remains ambiguous. Trimming stripped 2 bases from V and 6 bases from J, with 8 bases between. Per germline, CDR1 SGHTA and CDR2 FQGNSA. This CDR3 has 12 amino acids. CDR3 nucleotides: TGTGCCAGCAGCTTATTTGGGCGCGAGCAGTACTTC. Protein sequence: CASSLFGREQYF.

The chain is built from TRBV11-2 and TRBJ1-2; D is ambiguous. The ends were cut back, 4 bases at V and 0 bases at J, with 6 bases in the middle. The CDR3 consists of 13 residues. Germline V gives CDR1 SGHAT, CDR2 FQNNGV. CDR3 nucleotides: TGTGCCAGCAGCTCCCTAGCTAACTATGGCTACACCTTC. As protein: CASSSLANYGYTF.

This chain links TRBV5-6 with TRBJ2-7; TRBD2 matches 15 bases. The CDR3 loop spans 18 amino acids. After removal of 4 bases from V and 3 bases from J, the junction contained 11 bases not matched to a gene. The V gene's germline CDR1 is SGHDT and CDR2 YYEEEE. CDR3 amino acids: CASSPRTSGRAWGYEQYF. In DNA form, the CDR3 reads TGTGCCAGCAGCCCTAGGACTAGCGGGAGGGCCTGGGGCTACGAGCAGTACTTC.

This clonotype showed up just a few times. The chain uses TRBV10-3 and TRBJ2-5; D gene ambiguous. CDR1 ENHRY and CDR2 SYGVKD come from the germline V gene. The CDR3 length is 14 residues. V lost 4 bases to trimming and J lost 2 bases, with 11 bases between them. The CDR3 protein is CAISAVAAQETQYF. CDR3 coding DNA: TGTGCCATCAGTGCGGTCGCGGCTCAAGAGACCCAGTACTTC.

This clonotype was observed a handful of times. The chain joins TRBV20-1 to TRBJ1-1, with 7 nucleotides matching TRBD1. With 3 bases clipped from V and 6 bases from J, the junction kept 7 bases outside the gene matches. The CDR3 is 13 amino acids. Germline CDR1 DFQATT, CDR2 SNEGSKA (reference sequence). The CDR3 loop is CSASGRGISEAFF. CDR3 in DNA: TGCAGTGCTAGTGGCAGGGGGATCTCTGAAGCTTTCTTT.

The V call is TRBV6-5, the J call TRBJ2-7; D is unresolved. The CDR3 is 14 residues long. V lost 1 base and J 5 bases, leaving 12 bases between the germline ends. CDR1 and CDR2 from the germline V gene are MNHEY and SVGAGI. CDR3 in amino acids: CASSYWAESDEQYF. The CDR3 region has the DNA TGTGCCAGCAGTTACTGGGCCGAGAGCGACGAGCAGTACTTC.

This clonotype occurred many times. V gene TRBV5-8 combines with J gene TRBJ2-1; 10 nucleotides agree with TRBD2. The ends lost 2 bases at V and 0 bases at J; junction bases unmatched: 8. The CDR3 is made up of 18 amino acids. Germline CDR1 is SGHTS and CDR2 is YDEGEE. The CDR3 DNA reads as TGTGCCAGCAGCTTCTCCGGGACTAGCGTGAGCTCCTACAATGAGCAGTTCTTC. This codes for CASSFSGTSVSSYNEQFF.

This clonotype was observed at least ten times. The chain recombines TRBV5-1 with TRBJ2-7, with 8 bases that match TRBD2. The V gene end was trimmed by 0 bases and the J gene end by 12 bases; junction bases not matched to a gene: 11. CDR3 size: 14 residues. Per the germline V gene, CDR1 is SGHRS and CDR2 is YFSETQ. The CDR3 DNA reads TGCGCCAGCAGCTTGGAGTTCGGGGGGGGACCTCGGTACTTC. Its translation: CASSLEFGGGPRYF.

This clonotype was picked up many times. The chain links TRBV12-3 or TRBV12-4 to TRBJ2-7; D gene unclear. The CDR3 sequence is 12 residues long. V lost 4 bases, J lost 3 bases, and 7 bases lay in between. The CDR3 nucleotides are TGTGCCAGCAGTTACAATCTCTACGAGCAGTACTTC. Protein product: CASSYNLYEQYF.

J is TRBJ2-1 and V is TRBV7-9, with TRBD2 matching over 7 bases. This CDR3 contains 16 residues. Germline CDR1 reads SEHNR; CDR2 reads FQNEAQ (reference sequence). The V gene end was trimmed by 6 bases and the J gene end by 7 bases; junction bases not matched to a gene: 15. The CDR3 coding sequence is TGTGCCAGCAGTTCGCTCCCGGGCCTCGGGGGGAATGAGCAGTTCTTC. This codes for CASSSLPGLGGNEQFF.

This clonotype was detected many times. The J gene is TRBJ1-5, the V gene TRBV7-8, with 8 bases fitting TRBD1. V shed 5 bases and J 3 bases; nucleotides not matched to a gene: 3. The CDR3 covers 14 residues. Germline V gene sequence: CDR1 SGHVS, CDR2 FQNEAQ. The CDR3 region is CASSRDRNNQPQHF. Here the CDR3 DNA reads TGTGCCAGCAGCAGGGACAGGAACAATCAGCCCCAGCATTTT.

This clonotype was recorded at least ten times. The chain joins TRBV29-1 to TRBJ2-1, with 11 bases identical to TRBD2. The V and J ends lost 7 bases and 5 bases, in that order; junction bases with no gene match: 4. The CDR3 sequence is 13 residues long. Germline CDR1 SQVTM, CDR2 ANQGSEA. The CDR3 DNA follows: TGCAGCGCCCTAGCGGGAGGCAACAATGAGCAGTTCTTC. Protein: CSALAGGNNEQFF.

The J gene is TRBJ2-4, the V gene TRBV7-2; a weak D match, TRBD2 (5 bases). With 5 bases removed from V and 8 bases from J, the gap between germline ends came to 13 bases. The germline V gene encodes CDR1 SGHTA and CDR2 FQGNSA. The CDR3 loop spans 13 amino acids. This chain's CDR3 is CASSPPNGDIQYF. CDR3 sequence (DNA): TGTGCCAGCAGCCCCCCGAACGGGGACATTCAGTACTTC. Together with reference TRBV7-2 and TRBJ2-4, the CDR3 gives the full variable domain: GAGVSQSPSNKVTEKGKDVELRCDPISGHTALYWYRQSLGQGLEFLIYFQGNSAPDKSGLPSDRFSAERTGGSVSTLTIQRTQQEDSAVYLCASSPPNGDIQYFGAGTRLSVL.

This clonotype has at least ten counts. This sequence joins TRBV5-1 and TRBJ1-1; 11 bases are shared with TRBD1. Germline-derived CDR1 and CDR2 are SGHRS and YFSETQ. The CDR3 contains 15 residues. Unmatched junction bases numbered 3, after V lost 4 bases and J lost 1 base. The CDR3 loop is CASSLGTGGNTEAFF. DNA for the CDR3: TGCGCCAGCAGCCTCGGGACAGGGGGGAACACTGAAGCTTTCTTT.

This chain links TRBV9 with TRBJ1-1; D remains ambiguous. Trimming shortened V by 1 base and J by 0 bases, and 4 bases separated the two germline ends. Germline CDR1 reads SGDLS; CDR2 reads YYNGEE. The CDR3 runs 13 residues. The CDR3 spells CASSVHMNTEAFF. CDR3 nucleotides: TGTGCCAGCAGCGTACACATGAACACTGAAGCTTTCTTT.

In its sample, this clonotype was seen many times. The rearrangement links TRBV4-2 to TRBJ1-5; D is uncertain. Germline V gene data show CDR1 as LGHNA and CDR2 as YNFKEQ. Trimming took 1 base from V and 1 from J, leaving 8 bases between them. The CDR3 is made up of 15 amino acids. CDR3 sequence: CASSQAVGSNQPQHF. The CDR3 DNA sequence: TGTGCCAGCAGCCAAGCTGTGGGGAGCAATCAGCCCCAGCATTTT.

This clonotype was picked up many times. This rearrangement joins TRBV5-5 to TRBJ2-1, with D hard to call. Per the germline V gene, CDR1 is SGHKS and CDR2 is YYEKEE (reference sequence). This CDR3 comprises 13 residues. The V end was cut by 2 bases, the J end by 5 bases, with 8 bases between. The DNA for the CDR3 is TGTGCCAGCAGCTTTCTCCCCCACAATGAGCAGTTCTTC. Amino acids: CASSFLPHNEQFF. The entire variable domain, with the rest obtained from reference TRBV5-5 and TRBJ2-1, is as follows: DAGVTQSPTHLIKTRGQQVTLRCSPISGHKSVSWYQQVLGQGPQFIFQYYEKEERGRGNFPDRFSARQFPNYSSELNVNALLLGDSALYLCASSFLPHNEQFFGPGTRLTVL.

This chain joins TRBV6-1 and TRBJ2-1; perhaps TRBD1 as D (6 bases). The CDR3 runs 16 residues. The germline V and J ends were trimmed by 3 bases and 2 bases, with 14 bases remaining between them. Germline V CDR1 and CDR2: MNHNS, SASEGT. Written as DNA, the CDR3 is TGTGCCAGCAGTGACCGACAGGAACAACCCTACAATGAGCAGTTCTTC. Translated, it gives CASSDRQEQPYNEQFF.

The CDR3 protein is CSAQPGQGMDTQYF. The CDR3 region has the DNA TGCAGTGCCCAACCGGGACAGGGAATGGATACGCAGTATTTT. The genes are TRBV20-1 and TRBJ2-3, with 9 bases aligning to TRBD1. The CDR3 loop spans 14 amino acids. V was pared by 6 bases and J by 6 bases, with 10 bases of the junction left unmatched. Germline V CDR1 and CDR2: DFQATT, SNEGSKA (reference sequence).

This clonotype was seen more than once but under ten times. The rearrangement links TRBV10-3 to TRBJ1-1, with 8 nucleotides matching TRBD1. There are 13 residues in the CDR3. The germline gives CDR1 ENHRY, CDR2 SYGVKD. The V segment lost 6 bases and the J segment 1 base; nucleotides outside the gene matches: 1. The CDR3: CAISGTGNTEAFF. In nucleotides, the CDR3 is TGTGCCATCAGCGGGACAGGGAACACTGAAGCTTTCTTT.

This clonotype was seen at least ten times. The rearrangement links TRBV7-9 to TRBJ2-2; 8 bases map to TRBD2. CDR1 and CDR2 (germline): SEHNR, FQNEAQ (reference sequence). The CDR3 contains 17 residues. V lost 5 bases to trimming and J lost 4 bases; unmatched junction nucleotides: 12. The CDR3 DNA reads as TGTGCCAGCAGCGAACGACTAGCGTCCCTTGGCACCGGGGAGCTGTTTTTT. Amino acids: CASSERLASLGTGELFF.

The chain is built from TRBV7-9 and TRBJ2-7; 9 positions agree with TRBD1. Trimming took 5 bases from V and 3 from J; bases not matched to a gene: 2. This CDR3 has 13 amino acids. Germline CDR1 SEHNR, CDR2 FQNEAQ (reference sequence). This CDR3 is CASSGDRVYEQYF. The CDR3 coding sequence is TGTGCCAGCAGCGGGGACAGGGTCTACGAGCAGTACTTC.

In the case of this clonotype: One junction end disagrees with the germline gene, perhaps due to a read error. V gene TRBV11-3 combines with J gene TRBJ2-1; 8 bases agree with TRBD1. The CDR3 totals 16 residues. Looked up from germline, CDR1 is SGHNT and CDR2 is YENEEA. The CDR3 reads CTSSGSGTGTPGEQFF. CDR3 coding DNA: TGTACCAGCAGCGGATCCGGGACAGGAACTCCAGGGGAGCAGTTCTTC.

This rearrangement joins TRBV10-3 to TRBJ2-3; 13 bases agree with TRBD2. Germline CDR1 reads ENHRY; CDR2 reads SYGVKD. The V and J ends lost 5 bases and 2 bases, in that order; junction bases with no gene match: 4. This CDR3 comprises 16 residues. DNA for the CDR3: TGTGCCATCAGTCAACTAGCGGGGGGGATCACAGATACGCAGTATTTT. It yields the protein CAISQLAGGITDTQYF.

This clonotype occurred a few times. The chain links TRBV6-5 to TRBJ2-7; 7 bases line up with TRBD1. There are 16 residues in the CDR3. The V and J ends lost 2 bases and 7 bases, in that order; junction bases with no gene match: 14. Germline values: CDR1 MNHEY, CDR2 SVGAGI. The DNA for the CDR3 is TGTGCCAGCAGTTACGGAACAGGGGATACCCCTGGGGAGCAGTACTTC. Protein sequence: CASSYGTGDTPGEQYF.

This clonotype was detected a few times. The V call is TRBV6-1, the J call TRBJ1-1; 9 positions agree with TRBD1. The trim removed 1 base at V and 10 bases at J, leaving 4 bases unmatched. This CDR3 spans 13 amino acids. In germline, CDR1 is MNHNS, CDR2 SASEGT. CDR3: CASSEETGGSAFF. DNA of the CDR3: TGTGCCAGCAGTGAAGAGACAGGGGGGTCAGCTTTCTTT.

The chain links TRBV20-1 to TRBJ2-7; TRBD1 or TRBD2 may be the D gene (6 bases each). Germline V CDR1 and CDR2: DFQATT, SNEGSKA (reference sequence). V was pared by 2 bases and J by 5 bases, with 13 bases between. The CDR3 is 13 residues long. The CDR3 region is CSARRGAGHEQYF. The CDR3 DNA is TGCAGTGCTAGAAGGGGGGCAGGGCACGAGCAGTACTTC.

This clonotype has ten or more counts. The J gene is TRBJ1-1, the V gene TRBV12-3 or TRBV12-4; D is perhaps TRBD1 (5 bases). V lost 8 bases and J 6 bases, leaving 13 bases between the germline ends. This CDR3 comprises 12 residues. CDR3 nucleotide sequence: TGTGCCAGCGGGCAGGGTTTCTCTGAAGCTTTCTTT. Amino acids: CASGQGFSEAFF.